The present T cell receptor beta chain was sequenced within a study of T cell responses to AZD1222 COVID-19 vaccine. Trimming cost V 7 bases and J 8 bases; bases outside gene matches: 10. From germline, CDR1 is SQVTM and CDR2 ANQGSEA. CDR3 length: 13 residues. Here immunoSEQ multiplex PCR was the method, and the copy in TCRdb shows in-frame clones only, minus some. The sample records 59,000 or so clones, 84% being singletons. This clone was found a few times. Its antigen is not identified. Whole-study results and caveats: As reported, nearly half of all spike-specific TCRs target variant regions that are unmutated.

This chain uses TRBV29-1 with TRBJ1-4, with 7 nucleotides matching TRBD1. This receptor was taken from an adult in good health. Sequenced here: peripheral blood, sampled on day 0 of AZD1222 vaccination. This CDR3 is CSARDSGGEKLFF. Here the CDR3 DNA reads TGCAGCGCCCGGGACAGCGGTGGAGAAAAACTGTTTTTT.